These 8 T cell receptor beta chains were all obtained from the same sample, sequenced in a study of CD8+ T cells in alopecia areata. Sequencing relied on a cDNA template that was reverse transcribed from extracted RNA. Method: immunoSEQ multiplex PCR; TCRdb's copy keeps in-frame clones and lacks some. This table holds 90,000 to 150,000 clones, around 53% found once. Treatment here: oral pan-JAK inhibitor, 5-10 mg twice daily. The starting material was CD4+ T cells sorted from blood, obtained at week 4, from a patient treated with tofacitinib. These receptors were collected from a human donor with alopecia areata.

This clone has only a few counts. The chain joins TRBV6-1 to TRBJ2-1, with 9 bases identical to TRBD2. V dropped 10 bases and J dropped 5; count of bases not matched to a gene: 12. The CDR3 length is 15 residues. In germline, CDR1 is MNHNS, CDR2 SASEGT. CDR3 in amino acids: CATLPGAGGDNEQFF. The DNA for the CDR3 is TGTGCCACCCTCCCGGGTGCGGGGGGGGACAATGAGCAGTTCTTC.

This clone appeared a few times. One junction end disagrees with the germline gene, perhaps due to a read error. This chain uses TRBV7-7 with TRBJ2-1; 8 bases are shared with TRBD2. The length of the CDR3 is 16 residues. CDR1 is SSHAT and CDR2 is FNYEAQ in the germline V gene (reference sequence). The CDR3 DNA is TGTGCTAGCAGCTTAGTTGCGGGAGGATCCTACAATGAGCAGTTCTTC. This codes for CASSLVAGGSYNEQFF.

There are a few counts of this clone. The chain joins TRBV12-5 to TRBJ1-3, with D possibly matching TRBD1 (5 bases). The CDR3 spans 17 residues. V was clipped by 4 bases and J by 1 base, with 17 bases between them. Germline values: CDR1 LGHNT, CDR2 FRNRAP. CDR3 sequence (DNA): TGTGCTAGTGGTTCGCCAGGGACGGCCGTTTCTGGAAACACCATATATTTT. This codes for CASGSPGTAVSGNTIYF.

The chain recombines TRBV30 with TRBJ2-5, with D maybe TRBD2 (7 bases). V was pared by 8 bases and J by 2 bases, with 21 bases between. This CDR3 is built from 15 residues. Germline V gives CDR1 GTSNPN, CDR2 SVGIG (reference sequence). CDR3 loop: CAAAHWGGGQETQYF. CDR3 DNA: TGTGCCGCTGCCCATTGGGGAGGGGGGCAAGAGACCCAGTACTTC.

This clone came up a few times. In DNA form, the CDR3 reads TGCGCCAGTCGGACTAGCGGAGACTCCTACAATGAGCAGTTCTTC. This encodes CASRTSGDSYNEQFF. V usage is TRBV23-1 and J usage is TRBJ2-1; 10 bases are shared with TRBD2. TRBV23-1 is filed as an ORF, its function uncertain. With V trimmed by 9 bases and J by 0 bases, 5 bases remained unmatched. The CDR3 has 15 amino acids.

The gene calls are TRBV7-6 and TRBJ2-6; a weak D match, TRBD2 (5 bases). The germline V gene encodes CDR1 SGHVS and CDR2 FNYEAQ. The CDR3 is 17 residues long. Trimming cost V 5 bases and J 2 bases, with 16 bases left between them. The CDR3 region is CASSPRGARPGANVLTF. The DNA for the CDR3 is TGTGCCAGCAGCCCCCGGGGAGCTCGTCCTGGGGCCAACGTCCTGACTTTC.

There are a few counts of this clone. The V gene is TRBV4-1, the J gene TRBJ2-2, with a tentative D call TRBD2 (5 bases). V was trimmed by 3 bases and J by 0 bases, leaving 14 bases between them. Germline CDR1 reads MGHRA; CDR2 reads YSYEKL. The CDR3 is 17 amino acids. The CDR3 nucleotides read TGCGCCAGCAGCCAGGGTGACTGGACTCCGAACACCGGGGAGCTGTTTTTT. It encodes CASSQGDWTPNTGELFF.

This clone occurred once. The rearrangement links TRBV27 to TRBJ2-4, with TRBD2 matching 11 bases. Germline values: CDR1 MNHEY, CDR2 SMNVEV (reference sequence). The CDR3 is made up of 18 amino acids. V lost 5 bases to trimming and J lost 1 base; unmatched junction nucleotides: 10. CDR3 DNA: TGTGCCAGCAGTCAGGGACTAGCGGATTTTCAGGCCAAAAACATTCAGTACTTC. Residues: CASSQGLADFQAKNIQYF.